The 24 T cell receptor beta chains below were found in one sample sequenced in a study of regulatory T cells in long-lasting Graves disease. As to time point: persistent/refractory GD, antithyroid drugs over 5 years with positive TRAb. PBMCs provided the RNA from which the TCR library was made. For TCR beta, libraries came from iRepertoire HTBI primers and Arm-PCR of CDR3 regions. Via MiXCR, TCRdb re-called the multiplex PCR reads, giving one row per CDR3 protein. Of roughly 400,000 distinct CDR3 sequences in the sample, under 25% were seen once. The sample in question was peripheral blood mononuclear cells (PBMCs), obtained when the disease was refractory, from a patient treated with antithyroid drugs. These receptors were taken from a female donor with Graves disease.

In its sample, this clonotype was seen a few times. J is TRBJ1-1 and V is TRBV30, with 11 positions matching TRBD1. There are 14 residues in the CDR3. Trimming at V came to 4 bases and at J to 6 bases, leaving 7 bases not matched to a gene. Germline V CDR1 and CDR2: GTSNPN, SVGIG (reference sequence). CDR3 amino acids: CAWNVGQGGAEAFF. The CDR3 DNA is TGTGCCTGGAATGTGGGACAGGGGGGCGCTGAAGCTTTCTTT.

The V and J genes are TRBV11-2 and TRBJ2-2, with D possibly being TRBD2 (5 bases). With 4 bases removed from V and 4 bases from J, the gap between germline ends came to 10 bases. Germline V gene lookup returns CDR1 SGHAT and CDR2 FQNNGV. CDR3 length: 14 residues. CDR3 coding DNA: TGTGCCAGCAGCTCAATCCGGGGCACCGGGGAGCTGTTTTTT. Translating gives CASSSIRGTGELFF. The full variable domain, completed using reference TRBV11-2 and TRBJ2-2, is EAGVAQSPRYKIIEKRQSVAFWCNPISGHATLYWYQQILGQGPKLLIQFQNNGVVDDSQLPKDRFSAERLKGVDSTLKIQPAKLEDSAVYLCASSSIRGTGELFFGEGSRLTVL.

This clonotype has at least ten counts. This chain uses TRBV14 with TRBJ2-7; D unresolved. The V gene's germline CDR1 is SGHDN and CDR2 FVKESK. Trimming left V 3 bases short and J 3 bases short, with 12 bases between. The CDR3 totals 14 residues. The DNA for the CDR3 is TGTGCCAGCAGCCACAAATCCAGGTTCTACGAGCAGTACTTC. Protein product: CASSHKSRFYEQYF.

This clonotype came up many times. The rearrangement links TRBV12-3 or TRBV12-4 to TRBJ2-5, with D uncertain. The CDR3 length is 14 residues. V dropped 0 bases and J dropped 1 base, with 6 bases sitting between them. In DNA, the CDR3 is TGTGCCAGCAGTTTAGCGGACGGCCAAGAGACCCAGTACTTC. It yields the protein CASSLADGQETQYF.

This clonotype was counted many times. This chain uses TRBV28 with TRBJ1-2, with D possibly matching TRBD1 (6 bases). The V and J ends lost 5 bases and 8 bases respectively, with 18 bases between them. In germline, CDR1 is MDHEN, CDR2 SYDVKM. CDR3 length: 14 amino acids. CDR3 sequence reads: CASSPALQGYGYTF. CDR3 nucleotides: TGTGCCAGCAGTCCTGCCTTACAGGGATACGGCTACACCTTC.

This clonotype occurred a few times. The chain joins TRBV10-1 to TRBJ2-5; tentatively, D is TRBD2 (6 bases). There are 13 residues in the CDR3. In germline, CDR1 is WNHNN, CDR2 SYGVQD (reference sequence). The ends were cut back, 3 bases at V and 5 bases at J, with 10 bases in the middle. The CDR3 coding sequence is TGCGCCAGCAGTGAATCTGGAGGGGAGACCCAGTACTTC. It specifies CASSESGGETQYF.

The V and J genes are TRBV3-2 and TRBJ2-2. TRBV3-2 counts as a pseudogene. The CDR3 runs to 15 residues. The CDR3 protein is CASSQGKVDPGELFF. The CDR3 DNA reads TGTGCCAGCAGCCAAGGAAAGGTGGACCCCGGGGAGCTGTTTTTT.

The chain employs TRBV10-2 and TRBJ2-7, with a weak D call TRBD2 (5 bases). CDR3 length equals 13 residues. V was clipped by 4 bases and J by 3 bases, with 10 bases between them. Germline CDR1 and CDR2: WSHSY and SAAADI. In DNA form, the CDR3 reads TGCGCCAGCAGTGCCCGGGGTTACTACGAGCAGTACTTC. Protein: CASSARGYYEQYF.

This clonotype has more than one count but fewer than ten. CDR3 sequence: CASSRANSPLHF. The DNA of the CDR3 is TGTGCCAGCAGTCGTGCCAATTCACCCCTCCACTTT. The chain uses TRBV12-3 or TRBV12-4 and TRBJ1-6; no reliable D call. The CDR3 contains 12 residues. V was pared by 5 bases and J by 7 bases, with 6 bases between.

The chain couples TRBV11-2 to TRBJ2-3; 9 bases map to TRBD2. The CDR3 contains 16 residues. V lost 5 bases and J lost 2; bases outside the gene matches: 8. Germline assignment: CDR1 SGHAT and CDR2 FQNNGV. The DNA of the CDR3 is TGTGCCAGCAGCCCGGCGGGGGGGTGGATCACAGATACGCAGTATTTT. It encodes CASSPAGGWITDTQYF.

A word on this clonotype: The junction departs from the called germline gene at one end, perhaps through a read error. The chain links TRBV7-8 to TRBJ2-7, with 8 bases identical to TRBD1. The germline V gene has CDR1 SGHVS and CDR2 FQNEAQ. The CDR3 extends over 15 amino acids. The CDR3 sequence: CASSQDRGTGNEQYF. The CDR3 DNA sequence: TGCGCCAGCAGCCAAGATAGGGGGACAGGCAACGAGCAGTACTTC.

This clonotype was detected many times. It is unclear where the CDR3 begins or ends on the DNA, so no DNA is shown, and the CDR3 is as TCRdb lists it. The V call is TRBV28, the J call TRBJ1-2. The CDR3 length equals 14 residues, ends included. Germline-derived CDR1 and CDR2 are MDHEN and SYDVKM. CDR3 amino acids: CASSPDSFGNGYTF.

The table lists this clonotype with a few counts. The chain uses TRBV12-3 or TRBV12-4 and TRBJ2-2; 9 bases agree with TRBD2. The CDR3 runs 15 residues. Losses at the gene ends were 7 bases for V and 6 bases for J; bases not matched to a gene: 9. CDR3 region: CASNLAGTPSGELFF. CDR3 nucleotides: TGTGCCAGCAACCTAGCGGGGACCCCGTCCGGGGAGCTGTTTTTT.

At least ten counts were recorded for this clonotype. CDR3 residues: CASSSTSRVPPETQYF. CDR3 DNA sequence: TGTGCCAGCAGCTCGACCTCGAGGGTCCCCCCAGAGACCCAGTACTTC. V gene TRBV28 combines with J gene TRBJ2-5; D is possibly TRBD2 (5 bases). Germline V lookup: CDR1 MDHEN, CDR2 SYDVKM. Trimming shortened V by 6 bases and J by 4 bases, and 21 bases separated the two germline ends. The CDR3 runs 16 residues.

The rearrangement links TRBV4-3 to TRBJ1-4; D unclear. Trimming shortened V by 5 bases and J by 0 bases, and 10 bases separated the two germline ends. In germline, CDR1 is LGHNA, CDR2 YSLEER. The CDR3 extends over 15 amino acids. CDR3 DNA: TGCGCCAGCAGCACTCGGCGATCAACTAATGAAAAACTGTTTTTT. Translated: CASSTRRSTNEKLFF.

This clonotype was seen only a few times. The chain uses TRBV18 and TRBJ2-1; tentative D call: TRBD1 (6 bases). Germline CDR1 KGHSH, CDR2 LQKENI. Trimming took off 3 bases at V and 3 bases at J, with 12 bases between the two ends. The CDR3 is 15 amino acids. The CDR3 protein is CASSPRQAGYNEQFF. As DNA, the CDR3 is TGTGCCAGCTCACCGCGACAGGCCGGCTACAATGAGCAGTTCTTC.

This clonotype has a handful of counts. CDR3 protein: CASSHDYNPYEQYF. The DNA of the CDR3 is TGTGCCAGCAGTCATGACTACAATCCCTACGAGCAGTACTTC. The V call is TRBV2, the J call TRBJ2-7; possibly TRBD2 for D (5 bases). The ends were cut back, 5 bases at V and 2 bases at J, with 13 bases in the middle. This CDR3 has 14 amino acids. Germline assignment: CDR1 SNHLY and CDR2 FYNNEI.

This clonotype has at least ten counts. CDR3 region: CASSLSAGRQETQYF. The CDR3 DNA follows: TGTGCCAGCAGTTTATCCGCAGGGCGACAAGAGACCCAGTACTTC. V usage is TRBV7-2 and J usage is TRBJ2-5; weak D call: TRBD1 (5 bases). V lost 6 bases to trimming and J lost 2 bases, with 16 bases between them. CDR1 is SGHTA, CDR2 FQGNSA, per germline. This CDR3 is built from 15 residues.

This clonotype was seen ten or more times. In nucleotides, the CDR3 is TGTGCCACCAGCGGTCCGGGGGGGCTGAGGACTGAAGCTTTCTTT. Its translation is CATSGPGGLRTEAFF. The J gene is TRBJ1-1, the V gene TRBV15, with a weak D call TRBD1 (6 bases). V shed 5 bases and J shed 5 bases, with 18 bases lying between them. The CDR3 spans 15 residues. Germline assignment: CDR1 LNHNV and CDR2 YYDKDF (reference sequence).

As for this clonotype: Since a much larger clone is just one base distant, this may be a read error. This rearrangement joins TRBV7-3 to TRBJ1-2, with 8 bases identical to TRBD1. Germline V gene sequence: CDR1 SGHTA, CDR2 FQGTGA. The CDR3 loop spans 13 amino acids. The CDR3 reads CASSQHPRTGLNF. As DNA, the CDR3 is TGTGCCAGCAGCCAACACCCTAGGACAGGGCTTAACTTC.

This clonotype was detected ten times or more. V usage is TRBV2 and J usage is TRBJ2-5; no clear D gene. The V end lost 10 bases, the J end lost 2 bases, and 17 bases lay between the germline ends. The germline V gene has CDR1 SNHLY and CDR2 FYNNEI. The CDR3 runs to 14 residues. This CDR3 is CATERGAAQETQYF. In DNA form, the CDR3 reads TGTGCCACCGAAAGAGGCGCCGCGCAAGAGACCCAGTACTTC.

The genes are TRBV19 and TRBJ1-1; D unclear. Trimming left V 3 bases short and J 9 bases short, with 17 bases between. The CDR3 spans 14 residues. The germline gives CDR1 LNHDA, CDR2 SQIVND (reference sequence). The CDR3 nucleotides are TGTGCCAGTAGTATGGGCGGGGTCCAAACTCAAGCTTTCTTT. As protein: CASSMGGVQTQAFF. Complete variable domain (other parts from reference TRBV19 and TRBJ1-1): DGGITQSPKYLFRKEGQNVTLSCEQNLNHDAMYWYRQDPGQGLRLIYYSQIVNDFQKGDIAEGYSVSREKKESFPLTVTSAQKNPTAFYLCASSMGGVQTQAFFGQGTRLTVV.

The chain couples TRBV10-3 to TRBJ2-2; TRBD1 aligns across 9 bases. Germline assignment: CDR1 ENHRY and CDR2 SYGVKD. The CDR3 spans 13 residues. With 11 bases clipped from V and 6 bases from J, the junction kept 7 bases outside the gene matches. CDR3 DNA sequence: TGTGCCGTACAGGGGGCGAGCGCCGGGGAGCTGTTTTTT. It encodes CAVQGASAGELFF.

This clonotype was seen ten or more times. V and J are TRBV6-1 and TRBJ2-5; D not certain. V shed 6 bases and J shed 7 bases, with 21 bases lying between them. Germline CDR1 reads MNHNS; CDR2 reads SASEGT. This CDR3 spans 15 amino acids. CDR3 nucleotide sequence: TGTGCCAGCAGCCAGTTGGAAGGGCCAAGGGTGACCCAGTACTTC. It codes for CASSQLEGPRVTQYF.